The present TCR beta chain was sequenced within a study of T cells in women clearing cervical HPV infection. Looked up from germline, CDR1 is SGHVS and CDR2 is FNYEAQ. V was shortened by 5 bases and J by 4 bases, with 14 bases between the two germline ends. The CDR3 is 14 residues long. The protocol was immunoSEQ multiplex PCR, while the TCRdb copy is restricted to in-frame clones and leaves out a portion. This sample carries some 24,000 clones, with about 6% going to the ten biggest clones. Whole-study results and caveats: T-cell numbers per sample were unknown and may explain richness differences. Timing of associations relative to infection is unclear; T-cell subsets were not isolated.

Worth noting for this clone: The antigen is undetermined. The read ends 3 residues before the CDR3 terminus; that terminus is restored from the germline J gene.

The sequence came from a woman aged 18 to 75 with a cervical HPV16 infection that either progressed to CIN3+ or cleared (not recorded which). Specimen: blood buffy coat. The V and J genes are TRBV7-6 and TRBJ1-1, with D perhaps TRBD1 (5 bases). CDR3 bases read: TGTGCCAGCAGCCCCAGGGTTTCTGGCACTGAA. It is translated as CASSPRVSGTE. The CDR3 as a whole reads CASSPRVSGTEAFF.